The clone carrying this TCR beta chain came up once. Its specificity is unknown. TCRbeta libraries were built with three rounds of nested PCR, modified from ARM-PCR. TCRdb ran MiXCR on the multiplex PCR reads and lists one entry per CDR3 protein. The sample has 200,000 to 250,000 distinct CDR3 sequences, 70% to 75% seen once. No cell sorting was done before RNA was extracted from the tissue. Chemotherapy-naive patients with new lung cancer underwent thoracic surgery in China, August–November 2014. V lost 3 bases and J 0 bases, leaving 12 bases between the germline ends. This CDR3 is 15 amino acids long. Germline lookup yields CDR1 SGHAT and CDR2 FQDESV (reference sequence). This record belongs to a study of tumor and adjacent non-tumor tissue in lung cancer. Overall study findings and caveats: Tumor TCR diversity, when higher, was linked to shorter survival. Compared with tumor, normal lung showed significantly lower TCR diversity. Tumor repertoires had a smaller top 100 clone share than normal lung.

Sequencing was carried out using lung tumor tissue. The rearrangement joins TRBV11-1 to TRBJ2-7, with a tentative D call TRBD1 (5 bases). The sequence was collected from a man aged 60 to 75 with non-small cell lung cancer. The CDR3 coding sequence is TGTGCCAGCAGCTTTCGGCACAGGATCTCCTACGAGCAGTACTTC. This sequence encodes CASSFRHRISYEQYF.